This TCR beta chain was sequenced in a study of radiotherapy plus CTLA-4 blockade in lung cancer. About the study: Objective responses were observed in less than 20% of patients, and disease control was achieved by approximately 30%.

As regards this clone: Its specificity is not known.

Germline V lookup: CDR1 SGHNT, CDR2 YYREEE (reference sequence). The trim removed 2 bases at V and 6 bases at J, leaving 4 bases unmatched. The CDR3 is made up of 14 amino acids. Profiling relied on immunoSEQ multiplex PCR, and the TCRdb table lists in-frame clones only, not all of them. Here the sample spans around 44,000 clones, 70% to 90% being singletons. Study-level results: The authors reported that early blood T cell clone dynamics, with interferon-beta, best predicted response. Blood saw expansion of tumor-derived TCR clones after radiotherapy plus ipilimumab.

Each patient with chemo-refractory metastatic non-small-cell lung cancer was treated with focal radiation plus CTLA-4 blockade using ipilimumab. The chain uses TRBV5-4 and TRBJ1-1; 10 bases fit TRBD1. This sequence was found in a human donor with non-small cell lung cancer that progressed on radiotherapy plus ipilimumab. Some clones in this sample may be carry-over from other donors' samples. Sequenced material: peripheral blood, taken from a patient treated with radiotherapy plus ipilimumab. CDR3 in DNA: TGTGCCAGCAGCTTTCGGACAGGGGGTGCTGAAGCTTTCTTT. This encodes CASSFRTGGAEAFF.